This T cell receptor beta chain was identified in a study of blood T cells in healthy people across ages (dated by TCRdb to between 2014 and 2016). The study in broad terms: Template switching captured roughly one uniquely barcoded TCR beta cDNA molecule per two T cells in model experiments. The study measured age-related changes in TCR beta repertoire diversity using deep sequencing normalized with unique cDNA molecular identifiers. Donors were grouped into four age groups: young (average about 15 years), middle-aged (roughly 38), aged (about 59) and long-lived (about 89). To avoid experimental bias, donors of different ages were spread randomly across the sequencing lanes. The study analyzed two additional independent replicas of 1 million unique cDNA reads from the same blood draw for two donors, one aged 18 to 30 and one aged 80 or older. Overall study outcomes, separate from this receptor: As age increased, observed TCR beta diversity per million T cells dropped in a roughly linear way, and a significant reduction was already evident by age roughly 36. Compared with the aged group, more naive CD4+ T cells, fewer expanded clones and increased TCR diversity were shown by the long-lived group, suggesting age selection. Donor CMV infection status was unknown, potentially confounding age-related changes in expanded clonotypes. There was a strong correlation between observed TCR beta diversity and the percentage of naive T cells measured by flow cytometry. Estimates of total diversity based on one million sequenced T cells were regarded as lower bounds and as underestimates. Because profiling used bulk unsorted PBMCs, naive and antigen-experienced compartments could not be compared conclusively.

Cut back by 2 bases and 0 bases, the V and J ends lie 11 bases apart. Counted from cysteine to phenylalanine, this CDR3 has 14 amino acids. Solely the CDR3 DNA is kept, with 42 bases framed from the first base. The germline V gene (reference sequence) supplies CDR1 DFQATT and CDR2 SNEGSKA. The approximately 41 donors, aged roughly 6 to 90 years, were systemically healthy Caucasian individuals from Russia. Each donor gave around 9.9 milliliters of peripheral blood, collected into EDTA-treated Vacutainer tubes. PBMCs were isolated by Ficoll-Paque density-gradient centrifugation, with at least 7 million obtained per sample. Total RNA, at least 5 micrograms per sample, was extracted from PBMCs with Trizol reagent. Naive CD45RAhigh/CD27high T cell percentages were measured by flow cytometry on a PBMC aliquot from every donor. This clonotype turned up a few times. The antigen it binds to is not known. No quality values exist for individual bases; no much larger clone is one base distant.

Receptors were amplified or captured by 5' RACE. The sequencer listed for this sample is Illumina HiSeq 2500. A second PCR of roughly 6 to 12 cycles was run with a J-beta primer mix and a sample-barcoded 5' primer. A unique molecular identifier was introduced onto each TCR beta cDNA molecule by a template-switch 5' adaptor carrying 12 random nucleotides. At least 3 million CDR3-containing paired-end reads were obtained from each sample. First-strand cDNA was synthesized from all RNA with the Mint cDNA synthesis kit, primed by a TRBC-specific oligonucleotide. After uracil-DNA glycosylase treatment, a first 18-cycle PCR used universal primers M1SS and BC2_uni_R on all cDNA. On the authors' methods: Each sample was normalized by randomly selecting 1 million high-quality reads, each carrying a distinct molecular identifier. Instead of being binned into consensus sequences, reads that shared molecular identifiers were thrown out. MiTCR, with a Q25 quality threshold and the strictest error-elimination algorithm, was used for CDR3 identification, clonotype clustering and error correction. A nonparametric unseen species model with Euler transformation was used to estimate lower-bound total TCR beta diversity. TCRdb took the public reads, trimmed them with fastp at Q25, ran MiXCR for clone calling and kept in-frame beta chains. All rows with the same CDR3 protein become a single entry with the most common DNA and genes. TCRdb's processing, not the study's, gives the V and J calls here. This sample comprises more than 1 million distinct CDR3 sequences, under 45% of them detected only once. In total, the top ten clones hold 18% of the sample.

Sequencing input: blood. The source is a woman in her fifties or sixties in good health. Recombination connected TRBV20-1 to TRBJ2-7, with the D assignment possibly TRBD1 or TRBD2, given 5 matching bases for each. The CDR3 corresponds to CSARSGTGSYEQYF. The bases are TGCAGTGCTAGATCCGGGACGGGCTCCTACGAGCAGTACTTC.